This T cell receptor beta chain was captured by sequencing in a study of identical twins. The germline V gene encodes CDR1 DFQATT and CDR2 SNEGSKA (reference sequence). This CDR3 region has 11 residues. V was pared by 5 bases and J by 3 bases, with 8 bases between. Each CDR3 protein gets one entry after TCRdb re-called the 5' RACE reads with MiXCR. The sample lists 700,000 or so distinct CDR3 sequences; 8.5% to 9% were seen once. This clonotype was found a few times. These data are also associated with another study on yellow fever vaccine responses in identical twins.

The chain uses TRBV20-1 and TRBJ2-7, with D perhaps matching TRBD1 (6 bases). The clonotype was recovered from a woman between 18 and 29 years old in good health. Sequenced: PBMCs. The CDR3 reads CSARRGYEQYF. The CDR3 DNA reads TGCAGTGCTCGCAGGGGCTACGAGCAGTACTTC.